This TCR beta chain was captured in a study of blood T cell repertoires in COVID-19. The overall study: Collection of acute and convalescent COVID-19 samples took place in the United States, Italy and Spain. Nucleic acid was either cDNA or gDNA, and it came from T cells, B-cell-depleted T cells, or PBMCs.

This clone occurred once. Using immunoSEQ multiplex PCR, the repertoire was profiled, and TCRdb retains in-frame clones only, with some absent. The sample contains some 72,000 clones, around 90% of which appear only once. The specimen sequenced was peripheral blood. This clonotype was obtained from a man aged 50-59 years with active COVID-19.

In DNA, the CDR3 is TGTGCCAGCATGGACAGGGGCGACACCGGGGAGCTGTTTTTT. Translated, it gives CASMDRGDTGELFF. V is TRBV11-3 and J is TRBJ2-2, with 9 bases matching TRBD1. The junction had 3 bases not matched to a gene; V was cut back by 7 bases and J by 3 bases. The germline CDR1 and CDR2 sequences are SGHNT and YENEEA. The length of the CDR3 is 14 residues.